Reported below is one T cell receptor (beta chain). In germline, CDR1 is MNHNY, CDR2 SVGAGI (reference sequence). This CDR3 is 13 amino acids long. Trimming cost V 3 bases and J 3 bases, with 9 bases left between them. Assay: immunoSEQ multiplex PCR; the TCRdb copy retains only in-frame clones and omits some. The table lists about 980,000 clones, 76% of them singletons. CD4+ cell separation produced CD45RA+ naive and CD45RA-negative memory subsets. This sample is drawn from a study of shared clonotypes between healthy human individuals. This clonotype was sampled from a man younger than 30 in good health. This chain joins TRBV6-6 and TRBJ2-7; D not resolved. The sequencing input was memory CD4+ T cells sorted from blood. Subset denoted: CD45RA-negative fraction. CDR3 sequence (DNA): TGTGCCAGCAGTTATTCGGTCGGCTACGAGCAGTACTTC. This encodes CASSYSVGYEQYF.